This paragraph reports one T cell receptor (beta chain). Trimming took 7 bases from V and 0 from J; bases not matched to a gene: 5. Germline CDR1 KGHDR, CDR2 SFDVKD. The CDR3 totals 16 residues. The record originates from a study of blood T cell repertoires in COVID-19. Study-level information: Sites in the United States, Italy and Spain provided acute and convalescent COVID-19 samples.

In the study's own analysis: Amplification of reference gene primers provided the estimated nucleated cell counts. TCRdb's table, derived via immunoSEQ multiplex PCR, lists solely in-frame clones and lacks some. The DNA gave D and trimming, while V, J and clone size come from that table. Altogether 95,000 to 120,000 clones are present, 85% to 90% being singletons, with the ten largest covering over 4%. The rearrangement links TRBV24-1 to TRBJ2-2; 9 bases fit TRBD1. The sequenced sample was peripheral blood. This TCR was sampled from a woman between 50 and 59 years old with acute or convalescent COVID-19. The CDR3 loop is CATSLTGGPNTGELFF. The DNA of the CDR3 is TGTGCCACCAGCCTAACAGGGGGCCCGAACACCGGGGAGCTGTTTTTT.